Following are 29 T cell receptor beta chains from one sample sequenced in a study of CD8+ T cells in alopecia areata (dated by TCRdb to 2016 to 2018). The library was prepared using the immunoSEQ multiplex PCR assay. RNA was extracted from all samples and reverse transcribed into cDNA as template for TCR sequencing. TCRdb holds this immuneACCESS table with in-frame rearrangements only. Some clones are missing; in checked studies, unresolved V genes explain under half, and the rest has no known cause. Across this sample there are around 120,000 clones, with around 60% seen only once. The ten largest clonotypes hold around 6% of the sample. The time point label corresponds to: four to five weeks on oral tofacitinib. The treatment or condition label of this sample denotes: oral pan-JAK inhibitor, 5-10 mg twice daily. The source material was CD4+ T cells sorted from blood, sampled at week 4, from a patient treated with tofacitinib. Every receptor here comes from a human donor with alopecia areata.

This clone was seen a handful of times. The CDR3: CASSGDSTGELFF. The CDR3 bases are TGTGCCAGCAGTGGGGACTCGACCGGGGAGCTGTTTTTT. The genes are TRBV2 and TRBJ2-2; a weak D match, TRBD2 (6 bases). Germline-derived CDR1 and CDR2 are SNHLY and FYNNEI. This CDR3 contains 13 residues. The V end lost 4 bases, the J end lost 5 bases, and 8 bases lay between the germline ends. Filled out from reference TRBV2 and TRBJ2-2, the complete variable domain reads EPEVTQTPSHQVTQMGQEVILRCVPISNHLYFYWYRQILGQKVEFLVSFYNNEISEKSEIFDDQFSVERPDGSNFTLKIRSTKLEDSAMYFCASSGDSTGELFFGEGSRLTVL.

This clone was detected only a few times. The J gene is TRBJ2-7, the V gene TRBV7-9, with TRBD1 as a possible D gene (5 bases). This CDR3 region has 14 residues. Germline-derived CDR1 and CDR2 are SEHNR and FQNEAQ (reference sequence). Deletions cut 1 base from V and 2 bases from J, with 9 bases between. The CDR3 nucleotides read TGTGCCAGCAGCTTAGGGGGCTCTGCCTACGAGCAGTACTTC. The encoded protein is CASSLGGSAYEQYF.

This clone was recorded only once. This chain uses TRBV5-4 with TRBJ2-3, with a possible D match to TRBD1 (6 bases). Germline CDR1 SGHNT, CDR2 YYREEE (reference sequence). V was cut by 2 bases and J by 5 bases, with 12 bases left in between. The CDR3 contains 14 residues. Here the CDR3 DNA reads TGTGCCAGCAGCTTAGGGGGAAGAGGAGATACGCAGTATTTT. Its translation is CASSLGGRGDTQYF.

The V call is TRBV6-5, the J call TRBJ2-1; the match to TRBD2 covers 15 bases. The CDR3 runs to 16 residues. Trimming at V came to 2 bases and at J to 6 bases, leaving 2 bases not matched to a gene. Germline CDR1 MNHEY, CDR2 SVGAGI. CDR3: CASSYPGLAGGNEQFF. DNA of the CDR3: TGTGCCAGCAGTTACCCGGGACTAGCGGGGGGCAATGAGCAGTTCTTC.

The chain couples TRBV6-1 to TRBJ1-6, with no clear D. Germline V lookup: CDR1 MNHNS, CDR2 SASEGT. The CDR3 loop spans 14 amino acids. With 3 bases removed from V and 4 bases from J, the gap between germline ends came to 7 bases. CDR3 loop: CASSDRGYNSPLHF. The CDR3 DNA follows: TGTGCCAGCAGTGATCGGGGATATAATTCACCCCTCCACTTT.

The V gene is TRBV4-1, the J gene TRBJ2-3, with 8 bases identical to TRBD2. Germline CDR1 MGHRA, CDR2 YSYEKL. V was pared by 0 bases and J by 3 bases, with 8 bases of the junction left unmatched. This CDR3 contains 17 residues. In DNA, the CDR3 is TGCGCCAGCAGCCAAGAACCTACGGGAGGGCCGACAGATACGCAGTATTTT. As protein: CASSQEPTGGPTDTQYF.

The rearrangement joins TRBV10-3 to TRBJ2-1; 13 nucleotides match TRBD2. J lost 7 bases, V lost 0 bases, and 6 bases had no gene match. Germline assignment: CDR1 ENHRY and CDR2 SYGVKD. This CDR3 is built from 17 residues. CDR3 in DNA: TGTGCCATCAGTGAGTCGAAGGGACTAGCGGGGACGAATGAGCAGTTCTTC. It codes for CAISESKGLAGTNEQFF.

The chain has TRBV25-1 and TRBJ2-3, with 9 positions matching TRBD2. The germline CDR1 and CDR2 sequences are MGHDK and SYGVNS. With 1 base clipped from V and 4 bases from J, the junction kept 6 bases outside the gene matches. The CDR3 spans 16 residues. DNA for the CDR3: TGTGCCAGCAGTGAATCCCTCCGGACTAGCGCAGATACGCAGTATTTT. It encodes CASSESLRTSADTQYF.

This clone has a single count. The chain carries TRBV6-5 and TRBJ1-1; D might be TRBD1 (5 bases). Looked up from germline, CDR1 is MNHEY and CDR2 is SVGAGI. V gave up 2 bases and J gave up 3 bases, with 10 bases separating them. The CDR3 has 14 residues. The CDR3, as DNA: TGTGCCAGCAGTTACAGGCGAGGGGACACTGAAGCTTTCTTT. This codes for CASSYRRGDTEAFF.

The chain is built from TRBV18 and TRBJ2-5; D is undetermined. Germline CDR1 is KGHSH and CDR2 is LQKENI. The CDR3 is 15 amino acids. V lost 3 bases to trimming and J lost 2 bases, with 13 bases between them. CDR3 coding DNA: TGTGCCAGCTCACCTTCGAGGCTAGATCAAGAGACCCAGTACTTC. Translating gives CASSPSRLDQETQYF.

This chain joins TRBV28 and TRBJ2-1; TRBD2 aligns across 7 bases. The CDR3 length is 16 residues. Germline trimming cut 6 bases from V and 0 bases from J; bases unmatched to any gene: 8. The germline V gene encodes CDR1 MDHEN and CDR2 SYDVKM. CDR3 coding DNA: TGTGCCAGCAGCGATTCTAGCGGATTCTCCTACAATGAGCAGTTCTTC. Its translation is CASSDSSGFSYNEQFF.

The chain has TRBV18 and TRBJ2-1; D unclear. The germline gives CDR1 KGHSH, CDR2 LQKENI. The V end lost 3 bases, the J end lost 0 bases, and 12 bases lay between the germline ends. The CDR3 sequence is 16 residues long. This CDR3 reads CASSPESPISYNEQFF. The CDR3 DNA reads TGTGCCAGCTCACCCGAGAGCCCAATCTCCTACAATGAGCAGTTCTTC.

The rearrangement joins TRBV29-1 to TRBJ1-1, with 7 bases identical to TRBD1. The germline V gene has CDR1 SQVTM and CDR2 ANQGSEA. This CDR3 has 14 residues. Germline trimming cut 7 bases from V and 6 bases from J; bases unmatched to any gene: 14. CDR3 bases: TGCAGCGCACGGGACAGTGGGGGTTCGGCTGAAGCTTTCTTT. Residues: CSARDSGGSAEAFF.

This chain connects TRBV13 to TRBJ1-4, with TRBD1 matching over 8 bases. There are 16 residues in the CDR3. Germline lookup yields CDR1 PRHDT and CDR2 FYEKMQ (reference sequence). V shed 5 bases, J shed 5 bases, and the junction held 10 bases outside the gene matches. The CDR3 region has the DNA TGTGCCAGCAGCATACGCCGGACAGGGTCGAATGAAAAACTGTTTTTT. As protein: CASSIRRTGSNEKLFF.

The sample holds one count of this clone. This chain links TRBV10-3 with TRBJ2-7; no reliable D call. The length of the CDR3 is 18 residues. With 4 bases removed from V and 0 bases from J, the gap between germline ends came to 22 bases. Germline V CDR1 and CDR2: ENHRY, SYGVKD. Here the CDR3 reads CAISGTSKASSSSYEQYF. CDR3 coding DNA: TGTGCCATCAGTGGGACCTCAAAAGCTTCCTCGAGCTCCTACGAGCAGTACTTC.

This clone has just a few counts. The same CDR3 can be traced to other DNA sequences in this sample. This chain links TRBV29-1 with TRBJ1-2, with D tentatively TRBD1 (5 bases). Germline CDR1 is SQVTM and CDR2 is ANQGSEA. This CDR3 is 11 amino acids long. The germline V and J ends were trimmed by 6 bases and 5 bases, with 10 bases remaining between them. The CDR3 coding sequence is TGCAGCGTCGAGACAGCGTATGGCTACACCTTC. Protein: CSVETAYGYTF.

J is TRBJ1-1 and V is TRBV29-1; D call uncertain. The V and J ends lost 6 bases and 3 bases respectively, with 17 bases between them. Germline V gene data show CDR1 as SQVTM and CDR2 as ANQGSEA. The CDR3 spans 14 residues. The CDR3 spells CSVAPGGIHTEAFF. In DNA, the CDR3 is TGCAGCGTAGCCCCCGGCGGGATCCACACTGAAGCTTTCTTT.

This sequence joins TRBV5-1 and TRBJ2-5, with TRBD2 matching over 7 bases. The V gene's germline CDR1 is SGHRS and CDR2 YFSETQ. This CDR3 contains 14 residues. Trimming cost V 3 bases and J 1 base; bases outside gene matches: 3. This chain's CDR3 is CASSWEGIQETQYF. DNA for the CDR3: TGCGCCAGCAGCTGGGAGGGAATCCAAGAGACCCAGTACTTC.

V and J are TRBV29-1 and TRBJ2-4; TRBD1 matches at 7 bases. V lost 4 bases, J lost 12 bases, and 6 bases stayed unmatched. The CDR3 extends over 11 amino acids. Looked up from germline, CDR1 is SQVTM and CDR2 is ANQGSEA. As DNA, the CDR3 is TGCAGCGTTGGAGGGGGCGAGAGTCAGTACTTC. It codes for CSVGGGESQYF.

The V gene is TRBV6-6, the J gene TRBJ1-5; D is perhaps TRBD1 (6 bases). Deletions cut 7 bases from V and 4 bases from J, with 8 bases between. Germline CDR1 is MNHNY and CDR2 is SVGAGI (reference sequence). This CDR3 spans 12 amino acids. CDR3 sequence: CASNTGNQPQHF. As DNA, the CDR3 is TGTGCCAGCAATACAGGGAATCAGCCCCAGCATTTT.

The J gene is TRBJ2-5, the V gene TRBV29-1; weak D call: TRBD2 (6 bases). The V gene lost 0 bases and the J gene lost 7 bases, with 12 bases spanning the gap. Looked up from germline, CDR1 is SQVTM and CDR2 is ANQGSEA. The CDR3 extends over 13 amino acids. The CDR3 reads CSVEDQRRGTQYF. CDR3 nucleotide sequence: TGCAGCGTTGAAGATCAGCGGAGGGGGACCCAGTACTTC. The whole variable domain, remainder taken from reference TRBV29-1 and TRBJ2-5, is SAVISQKPSRDICQRGTSLTIQCQVDSQVTMMFWYRQQPGQSLTLIATANQGSEATYESGFVIDKFPISRPNLTFSTLTVSNMSPEDSSIYLCSVEDQRRGTQYFGPGTRLLVL.

The rearrangement joins TRBV28 to TRBJ1-2; 9 nucleotides match TRBD1. The trim removed 6 bases at V and 5 bases at J, leaving 10 bases unmatched. Germline CDR1 and CDR2: MDHEN and SYDVKM. The CDR3 sequence is 15 residues long. CDR3 nucleotides: TGTGCCAGCAGACACAACAGGGGGCGTGGGTATGGCTACACCTTC. Residues: CASRHNRGRGYGYTF.

The CDR3 loop is CASARGQEKAFF. The CDR3, as DNA: TGTGCCAGCGCCCGGGGACAGGAGAAAGCTTTCTTT. The gene calls are TRBV27 and TRBJ1-1; 8 nucleotides align to TRBD1. V was pared by 8 bases and J by 9 bases, with 8 bases of the junction left unmatched. The germline gives CDR1 MNHEY, CDR2 SMNVEV (reference sequence). The CDR3 is 12 amino acids.

The V and J genes are TRBV30 and TRBJ2-1, with D maybe TRBD2 (5 bases). The V gene lost 1 base and the J gene lost 7 bases, with 17 bases spanning the gap. The CDR3 contains 15 residues. Per germline, CDR1 GTSNPN and CDR2 SVGIG (reference sequence). DNA for the CDR3: TGTGCCTGGAGTGGCTCTTGGACTGCCTCTAATGAGCAGTTCTTC. It codes for CAWSGSWTASNEQFF.

This clone was seen a single time. The gene calls are TRBV2 and TRBJ1-4, with 7 positions matching TRBD1. The germline gives CDR1 SNHLY, CDR2 FYNNEI. CDR3 length: 13 residues. Trimming at V came to 6 bases and at J to 6 bases, leaving 4 bases not matched to a gene. CDR3: CASRSTGDEKLFF. The CDR3 DNA reads as TGTGCCAGCAGGTCAACAGGGGATGAAAAACTGTTTTTT. The complete variable domain, with remaining parts taken from reference TRBV2 and TRBJ1-4, reads EPEVTQTPSHQVTQMGQEVILRCVPISNHLYFYWYRQILGQKVEFLVSFYNNEISEKSEIFDDQFSVERPDGSNFTLKIRSTKLEDSAMYFCASRSTGDEKLFFGSGTQLSVL.

This clone occurred a few times. This sample also contains other DNA sequences that code for the same CDR3. The V and J genes are TRBV28 and TRBJ1-5, with D hard to call. The germline CDR1 and CDR2 sequences are MDHEN and SYDVKM. The CDR3 covers 12 residues. V was clipped by 6 bases and J by 3 bases, with 6 bases between them. The CDR3 sequence: CASRGNNQPQHF. DNA for the CDR3: TGTGCCAGCAGGGGGAACAATCAGCCCCAGCATTTT.

This sequence joins TRBV9 and TRBJ2-1; no reliable D call. Germline values: CDR1 SGDLS, CDR2 YYNGEE. The CDR3 totals 13 residues. V lost 0 bases, J lost 10 bases, and 11 bases lay in between. CDR3 sequence: CASSVVEFGEQFF. The CDR3 bases are TGTGCCAGCAGCGTAGTTGAATTCGGAGAGCAGTTCTTC.

This CDR3 is CASSFSGVNTGELFF. The CDR3 DNA follows: TGCGCCAGCAGCTTTAGCGGGGTGAACACCGGGGAGCTGTTTTTT. The chain uses TRBV5-1 and TRBJ2-2; TRBD2 matches 8 bases. The CDR3 is made up of 15 amino acids. V lost 2 bases to trimming and J lost 1 base; unmatched junction nucleotides: 1. Per germline, CDR1 SGHRS and CDR2 YFSETQ.

The rearrangement links TRBV29-1 to TRBJ2-5; 9 bases map to TRBD2. Trimming cost V 7 bases and J 4 bases; bases outside gene matches: 10. CDR1 is SQVTM and CDR2 is ANQGSEA in the germline V gene. The CDR3 contains 14 residues. For the CDR3, the DNA is TGCAGCGCGCCCGGGACTAGCAGCGCAGAGACCCAGTACTTC. It codes for CSAPGTSSAETQYF.